A single sample gave rise to the 15 T cell receptor beta chains below, sequenced in a study of identifying expanded T cells in peripheral blood (dated by TCRdb to about 2019). To prepare the library, the immunoSEQ multiplex PCR assay was applied. TCRdb stores this immuneACCESS table with in-frame sequences only. Part of the clones is absent; in the studies checked, under half of the shortfall reflects unresolved V genes, and no reason is known for the rest. The sample table shows about 81,000 clones, and less than 90% are seen once. The ten top clones hold around a fifth of the sample. The sample was blood. These receptor sequences come from a person aged 18 to 75 in good health.

The J gene is TRBJ1-5, the V gene TRBV6-1; D uncertain. Trimming left V 7 bases short and J 2 bases short, with 12 bases between. This CDR3 spans 14 amino acids. Germline assignment: CDR1 MNHNS and CDR2 SASEGT. In DNA, the CDR3 is TGTGCCAGCACCACCCGGGGAGGCAATCAGCCCCAGCATTTT. It specifies CASTTRGGNQPQHF.

This chain connects TRBV4-2 to TRBJ2-3; 8 bases match TRBD2. V lost 8 bases and J lost 0; bases outside the gene matches: 10. CDR1 LGHNA and CDR2 YNFKEQ come from the germline V gene. The CDR3 is 16 residues long. CDR3 sequence: CASGITAGGSTDTQYF. CDR3 in DNA: TGTGCCAGCGGGATAACTGCGGGAGGAAGCACAGATACGCAGTATTTT.

This CDR3 is CASSLGLAGGYNEQFF. DNA for the CDR3: TGTGCCAGCAGCCTGGGACTAGCGGGAGGCTACAATGAGCAGTTCTTC. The J gene is TRBJ2-1, the V gene TRBV4-2, with 15 bases aligning to TRBD2. Trimming cost V 4 bases and J 3 bases; bases outside gene matches: 1. From germline, CDR1 is LGHNA and CDR2 YNFKEQ. This CDR3 comprises 16 residues.

V and J are TRBV28 and TRBJ2-7, with D tentatively TRBD2 (5 bases). The V end lost 10 bases, the J end lost 1 base, and 11 bases lay between the germline ends. Germline-derived CDR1 and CDR2 are MDHEN and SYDVKM. This CDR3 spans 12 amino acids. The CDR3 reads CATRTGSYEQYF. As DNA, the CDR3 is TGTGCCACCCGGACGGGGTCCTACGAGCAGTACTTC.

The chain uses TRBV19 and TRBJ1-1; D possibly corresponds to TRBD1 (6 bases). Germline assignment: CDR1 LNHDA and CDR2 SQIVND (reference sequence). The CDR3 sequence is 14 residues long. Trimming removed 5 bases at V and 1 base at J, with 11 bases between. CDR3 nucleotides: TGTGCCAGTAGTGGGGGACATGCGAACACTGAAGCTTTCTTT. As protein: CASSGGHANTEAFF.

This chain connects TRBV18 to TRBJ2-5, with D possibly matching TRBD2 (6 bases). V lost 6 bases and J 9 bases, leaving 26 bases between the germline ends. Germline CDR1 and CDR2: KGHSH and LQKENI. The length of the CDR3 is 16 residues. This CDR3 reads CASSTTYGRDRVAQYF. In DNA, the CDR3 is TGTGCCAGCTCGACTACTTACGGGCGGGACCGTGTGGCCCAGTACTTC.

Turning to this clone: One end of the junction is discordant with germline, which a read error may explain. This chain uses TRBV7-7 with TRBJ2-5; no firm D call. Germline CDR1 SSHAT, CDR2 FNYEAQ (reference sequence). CDR3 size: 14 residues. CDR3 amino acids: CASSLASRQETQYF. CDR3 bases: TGTGCTAGCAGCTTAGCTAGTAGACAAGAGACCCAGTACTTC.

The genes are TRBV6-1 and TRBJ1-1; D not resolved. The CDR3 has 14 amino acids. CDR1 is MNHNS, CDR2 SASEGT, per germline. Trimming removed 4 bases at V and 1 base at J, with 10 bases between. CDR3 residues: CASSVIRWNTEAFF. The CDR3 DNA reads TGTGCCAGCAGTGTTATTCGGTGGAACACTGAAGCTTTCTTT.

V usage is TRBV9 and J usage is TRBJ1-1; 7 bases fit TRBD1. The CDR3 has 14 residues. V was pared by 4 bases and J by 11 bases, with 14 bases of the junction left unmatched. Germline CDR1 reads SGDLS; CDR2 reads YYNGEE. The CDR3 bases are TGTGCCAGCAGCAGGGGGCCAACCCAAGGTTCGGCTTTCTTT. It is translated as CASSRGPTQGSAFF.

The chain combines TRBV9 with TRBJ1-2; D possibly corresponds to TRBD1 (6 bases). CDR1 SGDLS and CDR2 YYNGEE come from the germline V gene. There are 14 residues in the CDR3. Deletions cut 4 bases from V and 2 bases from J, with 12 bases between. CDR3 region: CASSPRGGNYGYTF. CDR3 nucleotide sequence: TGTGCCAGCAGCCCGAGGGGGGGGAACTATGGCTACACCTTC.

This clone was picked up a small number of times. The chain uses TRBV14 and TRBJ1-2; 12 bases align to TRBD1. Unmatched junction bases numbered 5, after V lost 4 bases and J lost 8 bases. Germline CDR1 is SGHDN and CDR2 is FVKESK. This CDR3 is built from 14 residues. CDR3 nucleotide sequence: TGTGCCAGCAGCCCGGGACAGGGGGCGGAGGGCTACACCTTC. Translated, it gives CASSPGQGAEGYTF.

This rearrangement joins TRBV18 to TRBJ2-7; maybe TRBD1 (5 bases). The V and J ends lost 6 bases and 1 base respectively, with 13 bases between them. Germline lookup yields CDR1 KGHSH and CDR2 LQKENI. This CDR3 contains 14 residues. DNA of the CDR3: TGTGCCAGCTCCTCTCAGGGCAGATCCTACGAGCAGTACTTC. Encoded protein: CASSSQGRSYEQYF.

This clone was observed once. V usage is TRBV28 and J usage is TRBJ2-1; no firm D call. The germline V and J ends were trimmed by 8 bases and 8 bases, with 16 bases remaining between them. Germline lookup yields CDR1 MDHEN and CDR2 SYDVKM. This CDR3 comprises 13 residues. This CDR3 is CASYGSPGDEQFF. DNA for the CDR3: TGTGCCAGCTACGGCTCTCCAGGAGATGAGCAGTTCTTC.

The rearrangement uses TRBV7-2 and TRBJ2-5; tentatively, D is TRBD2 (5 bases). V was cut by 4 bases and J by 2 bases, with 14 bases left in between. The CDR3 is made up of 15 amino acids. CDR1 and CDR2 from the germline V gene are SGHTA and FQGNSA. CDR3 nucleotide sequence: TGTGCCAGCAGCTCCCGCCTGCGGGCGCAAGAGACCCAGTACTTC. Translated, it gives CASSSRLRAQETQYF.

This chain joins TRBV28 and TRBJ1-5, with D possibly being TRBD1 (5 bases). This CDR3 spans 15 amino acids. Trimming shortened V by 4 bases and J by 8 bases, and 18 bases separated the two germline ends. The V gene's germline CDR1 is MDHEN and CDR2 SYDVKM. CDR3 coding DNA: TGTGCCAGCAGTTCGGCGGGGGTACGGATCGAGCCCCAGCATTTT. It specifies CASSSAGVRIEPQHF.